Presented here are 2 T cell receptor beta chains from one specimen sequenced in a study of T cell repertoires in cytomegalovirus infection. TCRdb recomputed calls from the reads with MiXCR, one row per CDR3 protein. The sample includes over 300,000 distinct CDR3 sequences, 17% seen only once; the top ten take 12%. The sample comprised PBMCs. Source of these receptors: a human donor in good health (CMV status not recorded). Some clones in this sample may be carry-over from other donors' samples.

In this sample, this clonotype turned up many times. The chain has TRBV10-3 and TRBJ2-1; D is perhaps TRBD1 or TRBD2 (5 bases each). Trimming stripped 10 bases from V and 4 bases from J, with 17 bases between. CDR3 length: 14 amino acids. Germline assignment: CDR1 ENHRY and CDR2 SYGVKD. In nucleotides, the CDR3 is TGTGCCACAACCGGGACCGAAGTTTACAATGAGCAGTTCTTC. It yields the protein CATTGTEVYNEQFF.

The rearrangement uses TRBV20-1 and TRBJ1-2; 7 nucleotides align to TRBD1. Germline V gene lookup returns CDR1 DFQATT and CDR2 SNEGSKA (reference sequence). V lost 0 bases and J lost 8; bases outside the gene matches: 9. This CDR3 spans 14 amino acids. CDR3 sequence (DNA): TGCAGTGCTAGAGATCCGACAGGGCGTCCCGGCTACACCTTC. Translated: CSARDPTGRPGYTF.